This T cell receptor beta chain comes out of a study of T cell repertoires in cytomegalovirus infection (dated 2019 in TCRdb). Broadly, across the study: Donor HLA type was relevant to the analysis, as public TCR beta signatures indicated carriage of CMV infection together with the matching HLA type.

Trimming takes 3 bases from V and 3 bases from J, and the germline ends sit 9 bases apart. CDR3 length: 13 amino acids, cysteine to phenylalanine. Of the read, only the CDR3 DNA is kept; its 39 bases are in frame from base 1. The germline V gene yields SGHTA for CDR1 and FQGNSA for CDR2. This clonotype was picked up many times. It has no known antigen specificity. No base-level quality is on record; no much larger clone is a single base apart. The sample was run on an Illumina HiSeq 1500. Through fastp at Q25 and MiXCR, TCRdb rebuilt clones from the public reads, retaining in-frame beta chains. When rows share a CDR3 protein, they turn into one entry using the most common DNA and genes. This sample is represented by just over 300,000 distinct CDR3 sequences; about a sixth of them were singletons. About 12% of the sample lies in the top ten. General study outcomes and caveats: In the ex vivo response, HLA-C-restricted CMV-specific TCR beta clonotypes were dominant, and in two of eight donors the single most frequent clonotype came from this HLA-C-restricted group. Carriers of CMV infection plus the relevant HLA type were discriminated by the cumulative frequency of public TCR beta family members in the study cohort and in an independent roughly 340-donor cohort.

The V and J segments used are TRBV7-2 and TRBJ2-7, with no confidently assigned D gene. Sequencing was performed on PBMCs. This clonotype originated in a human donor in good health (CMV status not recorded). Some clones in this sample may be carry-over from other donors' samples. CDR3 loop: CASSFEVNYEQYF. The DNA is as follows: TGTGCCAGCAGCTTCGAGGTAAACTACGAGCAGTACTTC.